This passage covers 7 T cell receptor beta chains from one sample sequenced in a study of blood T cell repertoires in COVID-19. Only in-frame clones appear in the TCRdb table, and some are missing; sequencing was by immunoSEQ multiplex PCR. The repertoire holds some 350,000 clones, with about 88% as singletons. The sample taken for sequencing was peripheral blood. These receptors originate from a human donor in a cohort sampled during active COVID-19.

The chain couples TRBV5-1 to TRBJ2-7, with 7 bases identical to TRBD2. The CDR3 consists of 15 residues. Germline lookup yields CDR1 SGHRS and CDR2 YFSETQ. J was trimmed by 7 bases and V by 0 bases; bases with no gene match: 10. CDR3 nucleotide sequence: TGCGCCAGCAGCTTGGAGCGGGGAGGCTCGGGGGAGCAGTACTTC. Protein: CASSLERGGSGEQYF.

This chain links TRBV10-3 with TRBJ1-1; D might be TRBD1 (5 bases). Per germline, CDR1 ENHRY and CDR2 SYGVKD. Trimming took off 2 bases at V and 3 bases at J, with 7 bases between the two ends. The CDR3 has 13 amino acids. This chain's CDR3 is CAISESRDTEAFF. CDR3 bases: TGTGCCATCAGTGAGAGCAGGGACACTGAAGCTTTCTTT.

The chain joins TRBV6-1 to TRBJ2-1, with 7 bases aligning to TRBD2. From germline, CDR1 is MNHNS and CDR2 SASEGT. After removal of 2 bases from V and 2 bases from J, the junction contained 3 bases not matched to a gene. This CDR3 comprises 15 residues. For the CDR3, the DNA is TGTGCCAGCAGTGAAATGAGCGGGACCTACAATGAGCAGTTCTTC. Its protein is CASSEMSGTYNEQFF.

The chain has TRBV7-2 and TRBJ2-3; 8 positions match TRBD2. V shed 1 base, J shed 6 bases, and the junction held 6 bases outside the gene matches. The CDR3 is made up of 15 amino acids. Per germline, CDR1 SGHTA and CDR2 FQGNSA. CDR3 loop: CASSLVAGLQDTQYF. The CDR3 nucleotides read TGTGCCAGCAGCTTAGTAGCGGGACTACAGGATACGCAGTATTTT.

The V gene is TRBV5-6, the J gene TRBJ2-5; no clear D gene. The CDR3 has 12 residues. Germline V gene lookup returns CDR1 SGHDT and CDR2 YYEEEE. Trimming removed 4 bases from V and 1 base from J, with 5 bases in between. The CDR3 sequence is CASSQIQETQYF. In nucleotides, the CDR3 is TGTGCCAGCAGCCAAATCCAAGAGACCCAGTACTTC.

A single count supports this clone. The CDR3 DNA is TGTGCCTGGATGAGGGCACCAAATGAAAAACTGTTTTTT. It yields the protein CAWMRAPNEKLFF. The chain links TRBV30 to TRBJ1-4; D is undetermined. Germline V gives CDR1 GTSNPN, CDR2 SVGIG (reference sequence). The ends were cut back, 4 bases at V and 5 bases at J, with 11 bases in the middle. This CDR3 contains 13 residues.

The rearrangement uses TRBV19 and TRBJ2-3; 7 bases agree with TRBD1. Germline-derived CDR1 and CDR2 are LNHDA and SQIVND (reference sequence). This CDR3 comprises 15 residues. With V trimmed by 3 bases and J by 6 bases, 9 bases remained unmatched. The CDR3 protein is CASSMARTGWDTQYF. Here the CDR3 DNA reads TGTGCCAGTAGTATGGCCCGGACAGGCTGGGATACGCAGTATTTT.